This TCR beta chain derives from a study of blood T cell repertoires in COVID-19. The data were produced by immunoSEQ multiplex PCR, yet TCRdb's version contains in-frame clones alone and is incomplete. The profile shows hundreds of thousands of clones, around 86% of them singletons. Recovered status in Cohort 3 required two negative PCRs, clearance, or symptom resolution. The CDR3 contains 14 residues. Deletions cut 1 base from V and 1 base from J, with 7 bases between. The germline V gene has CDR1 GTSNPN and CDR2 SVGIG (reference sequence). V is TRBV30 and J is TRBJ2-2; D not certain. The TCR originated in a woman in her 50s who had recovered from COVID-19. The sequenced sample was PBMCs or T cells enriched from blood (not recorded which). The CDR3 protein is CAWSGHGNTGELFF. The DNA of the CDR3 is TGTGCCTGGAGTGGGCATGGGAACACCGGGGAGCTGTTTTTT.